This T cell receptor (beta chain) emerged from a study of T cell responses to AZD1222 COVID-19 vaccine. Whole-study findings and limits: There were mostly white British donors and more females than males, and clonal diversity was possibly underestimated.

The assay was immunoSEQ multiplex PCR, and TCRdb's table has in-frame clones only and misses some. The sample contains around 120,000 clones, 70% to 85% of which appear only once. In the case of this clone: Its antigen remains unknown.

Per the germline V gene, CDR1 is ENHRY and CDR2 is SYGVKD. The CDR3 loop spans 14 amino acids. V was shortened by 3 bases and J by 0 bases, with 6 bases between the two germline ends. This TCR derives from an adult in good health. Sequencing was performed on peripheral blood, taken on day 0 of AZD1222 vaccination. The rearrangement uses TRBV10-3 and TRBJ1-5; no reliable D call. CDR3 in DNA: TGTGCCATCAGTGATTTAGGTAGCAATCAGCCCCAGCATTTT. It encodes CAISDLGSNQPQHF.